The entry that follows covers one TCR beta chain sequence. Assay used: immunoSEQ multiplex PCR; TCRdb lists only in-frame clones, some missing. Altogether approximately 91,000 clones are present, roughly 80% being singletons, with the ten largest covering around 7.7%. The data originate from a study of PD-L1 blockade in urothelial cancer. Study-level background: Males with bladder-origin urothelial cancer made up about 90% of the roughly 30 patients. Between 0 and 3 prior chemotherapy regimens had been given to patients. Analyzed time points were 3 weeks (second dose) and 6 weeks after therapy began. The median T cell count in blood samples was 140,000 to 150,000.

The CDR3 loop spans 15 amino acids. Germline V gene data show CDR1 as SGHAT and CDR2 as FQNNGV. Trimming removed 5 bases at V and 13 bases at J, with 21 bases between. Time point specified: peripheral blood 6 weeks after treatment start. This specimen consisted of PBMCs, obtained around atezolizumab (anti-PD-L1) treatment. This chain links TRBV11-2 with TRBJ1-6; a possible D gene is TRBD1 (6 bases). The receptor comes from a man between 65 and 85 years old with urothelial cancer. In nucleotides, the CDR3 is TGTGCCAGCAGCGGAATGACAGGCGGTCGATCGCCCCTCCACTTT. Translated, it gives CASSGMTGGRSPLHF.